The next 8 T cell receptor beta chains were all read from a single sample in a study of T cells after yellow fever vaccination. MiXCR, run by TCRdb on the 5' RACE reads, gives a single entry per CDR3 protein. The top ten hold around 0.73% of the sample, which has approximately 140,000 distinct CDR3 sequences, less than 9.5% seen once. The starting material was CD4+ T cells sorted from PBMCs, obtained 5 days after the yellow fever booster vaccination. These receptors originate from a man between 25 and 39 years old who received the YFV17D yellow fever vaccine.

This clonotype was observed a handful of times. The J gene is TRBJ2-5, the V gene TRBV5-1; TRBD1 matches 10 bases. Germline trimming cut 4 bases from V and 4 bases from J; bases unmatched to any gene: 10. The CDR3 is made up of 16 amino acids. Germline values: CDR1 SGHRS, CDR2 YFSETQ. In DNA form, the CDR3 reads TGCGCCAGCAGCAGCTGGAGACAGGGGGCAGGAGAGACCCAGTACTTC. This encodes CASSSWRQGAGETQYF.

The rearrangement joins TRBV4-3 to TRBJ1-3; D is possibly TRBD1 (6 bases). CDR1 is LGHNA, CDR2 YSLEER, per germline. Trimming removed 3 bases from V and 4 bases from J, with 16 bases in between. CDR3 length equals 16 residues. CDR3 bases: TGCGCCAGCAGCCAGGTCCTCACAGGGTTCGGAAACACCATATATTTT. It codes for CASSQVLTGFGNTIYF.

This clonotype was picked up many times. The chain is built from TRBV28 and TRBJ2-1, with TRBD2 matching over 10 bases. The V segment lost 5 bases and the J segment 9 bases; nucleotides outside the gene matches: 13. Germline V CDR1 and CDR2: MDHEN, SYDVKM. The CDR3 has 16 residues. CDR3: CASSLIAGGGRGEQFF. CDR3 coding DNA: TGTGCCAGCAGTCTGATAGCGGGAGGAGGAAGGGGTGAGCAGTTCTTC.

This clonotype was recorded at least ten times. This sequence joins TRBV15 and TRBJ2-7; D uncertain. The CDR3 contains 14 residues. Germline lookup yields CDR1 LNHNV and CDR2 YYDKDF (reference sequence). Trimming pared 6 bases from V and 2 bases from J, leaving 14 bases between. The CDR3 region has the DNA TGTGCCACCAGTAATAATCCGGGTACCTACGAGCAGTACTTC. Translating it yields CATSNNPGTYEQYF.

At least ten counts were recorded for this clonotype. The chain couples TRBV28 to TRBJ2-5; TRBD2 matches at 10 bases. V lost 11 bases to trimming and J lost 5 bases; unmatched junction nucleotides: 8. Germline lookup yields CDR1 MDHEN and CDR2 SYDVKM. The length of the CDR3 is 13 residues. For the CDR3, the DNA is TGTGCCTACGGGCTAGCGGGAGCGGAGACCCAGTACTTC. Amino acids: CAYGLAGAETQYF.

This clonotype has at least ten counts. The rearrangement joins TRBV6-2 or TRBV6-3 to TRBJ2-5, with D perhaps matching TRBD2 (6 bases). V gave up 1 base and J gave up 5 bases, with 14 bases separating them. The germline V gene has CDR1 MNHEY and CDR2 SVGEGT. The CDR3 loop spans 15 amino acids. CDR3 sequence: CASSYFAGTSETQYF. DNA for the CDR3: TGTGCCAGCAGTTACTTCGCGGGGACGAGCGAGACCCAGTACTTC.

This clonotype has ten or more counts. The genes are TRBV4-3 and TRBJ2-1; TRBD2 aligns across 8 bases. V shed 1 base and J 6 bases; nucleotides not matched to a gene: 5. This CDR3 contains 15 residues. Germline V gives CDR1 LGHNA, CDR2 YSLEER. CDR3 bases: TGCGCCAGCAGCCAAGCCGGGGGGGTGGTCAATGAGCAGTTCTTC. The encoded protein is CASSQAGGVVNEQFF.

Details on this clonotype: One base away lies a much larger clone, so this may be a sequencing read error. The gene calls are TRBV4-1 and TRBJ2-3; D is unresolved. The germline gives CDR1 MGHRA, CDR2 YSYEKL. The CDR3 totals 15 residues. Trimming pared 3 bases from V and 0 bases from J, leaving 10 bases between. CDR3 sequence: CASSQLEPSTDTQYF. The CDR3 nucleotides are TGCGCCAGCAGCCAGCTGGAGCCGAGCACAGATACGCAGTATTTT.